Here is one T cell receptor beta chain with its context. This CDR3 is built from 15 residues. Germline CDR1 KGHDR, CDR2 SFDVKD. The V end lost 4 bases, the J end lost 5 bases, and 16 bases lay between the germline ends. The record originates from a study of blood T cell repertoires in COVID-19. Across the study: Researchers got acute and convalescent COVID-19 samples from the United States, Italy and Spain. The analysed material was cDNA or gDNA that came from T cells, B-cell-depleted T cells, or PBMCs.

Original data processing: Reference gene primer amplification yielded estimated nucleated cell counts. Assay: immunoSEQ multiplex PCR; the TCRdb copy retains only in-frame clones and omits some. Clone size and the V and J calls come from that table; the DNA yielded D and trimming. The sample records about 160,000 clones, 80% to 90% being singletons. This clonotype was sampled from a woman in her sixties or seventies who had recovered from COVID-19. Material: peripheral blood. The chain employs TRBV24-1 and TRBJ2-5, with no clear D. The CDR3 nucleotides are TGTGCCACCAGTGAAACTGATATACGCGAGGAGACCCAGTACTTC. The encoded protein is CATSETDIREETQYF.